Presented here are 15 T cell receptor beta chains from one specimen sequenced in a study of kidney transplant recipient with SARS-CoV-2 infection. TCRdb re-called the reads through MiXCR, storing one row per CDR3 protein. The sample records fewer than 250,000 distinct CDR3 sequences, around 28% being singletons. The sequenced sample was a blood sample, obtained at baseline and between days 110 and 120 from a kidney transplant recipient. All receptors come from a male patient aged 30 to 40 who had COVID-19 and was a kidney transplant recipient. The T cells may come from the graft donor.

A few counts support this clonotype. The chain combines TRBV5-3 with TRBJ1-2; no clear D gene. TRBV5-3 is sorted into the ORF group, with uncertain function. This CDR3 has 16 amino acids. V was clipped by 7 bases and J by 4 bases, with 23 bases between them. DNA for the CDR3: TGTGCCAGAGATTACCTAGTGGTGAGAAAGACCTATGGCTACACCTTC. The encoded protein is CARDYLVVRKTYGYTF.

A note on this clonotype: A read error is possible here, since a much larger clone lies one base away. This chain links TRBV4-3 with TRBJ2-7; the match to TRBD2 covers 7 bases. There are 14 residues in the CDR3. Germline loops: CDR1 LGHNA, CDR2 YSLEER. V was clipped by 4 bases and J by 6 bases; unmatched bases: 9. As DNA, the CDR3 is TGCGCCAGCAGCCGAGGACCACTAGCGAGCGAGCAGTACTTC. Translation gives CASSRGPLASEQYF.

This clonotype was seen many times. This sequence joins TRBV12-3 or TRBV12-4 and TRBJ2-5; D is uncertain. Trimming took off 5 bases at V and 4 bases at J, with 17 bases between the two ends. This CDR3 comprises 15 residues. The CDR3 DNA sequence: TGTGCCAGCAGTCCGATGACATGGGTCGGAGAGACCCAGTACTTC. The encoded protein is CASSPMTWVGETQYF.

V and J are TRBV9 and TRBJ2-1; D remains ambiguous. Germline CDR1 SGDLS, CDR2 YYNGEE. This CDR3 has 12 residues. The V end was cut by 2 bases, the J end by 5 bases, with 5 bases between. The CDR3 coding sequence is TGTGCCAGCAGCGTTGACGACAATGAGCAGTTCTTC. Amino acid sequence: CASSVDDNEQFF.

This clonotype was observed many times. The gene calls are TRBV3-1 and TRBJ2-2; unclear D gene. In germline, CDR1 is LGHDT, CDR2 YNNKEL (reference sequence). Trimming removed 5 bases at V and 5 bases at J, with 24 bases between. The CDR3 consists of 18 residues. The CDR3 coding sequence is TGTGCCAGCAGCTCATACACTCCCATTTCAGGCTTGACCGGGGAGCTGTTTTTT. Residues: CASSSYTPISGLTGELFF. Looking up the rest from reference TRBV3-1 and TRBJ2-2 gives the full variable domain: DTAVSQTPKYLVTQMGNDKSIKCEQNLGHDTMYWYKQDSKKFLKIMFSYNNKELIINETVPNRFSPKSPDKAHLNLHINSLELGDSAVYFCASSSYTPISGLTGELFFGEGSRLTVL.

Regarding this clonotype: A junction end diverges from the germline sequence, so it may reflect a read error. This chain joins TRBV2 and TRBJ2-4; TRBD2 is a possible D gene (5 bases). The CDR3 runs to 16 residues. Per germline, CDR1 SNHLY and CDR2 FYNNEI. The CDR3 sequence is CASGEEALGAKNIQYF. CDR3 bases: TGTGCCAGCGGTGAGGAGGCTCTCGGGGCCAAAAACATTCAGTACTTC.

This clonotype was recorded once. This may be a read error: a much more frequent sequence differs by one nucleotide. This CDR3 fails to terminate in the conserved phenylalanine or tryptophan, so it likely reflects a read error. The rearrangement uses TRBV28 and TRBJ1-1; D perhaps matches TRBD1 (6 bases). This CDR3 is built from 12 residues. Germline V gene lookup returns CDR1 MDHEN and CDR2 SYDVKM. V lost 7 bases and J lost 5, with 11 bases in between. The CDR3 reads CASIGGGTEAFL. CDR3 sequence (DNA): TGTGCCAGCATTGGAGGGGGAACTGAAGCTTTCCTT.

Many counts were recorded for this clonotype. The chain combines TRBV6-6 with TRBJ1-2, with D possibly TRBD1 on 5 matching bases. Germline V gene data show CDR1 as MNHNY and CDR2 as SVGAGI (reference sequence). The CDR3 sequence is 13 residues long. Trimming took off 2 bases at V and 7 bases at J, with 11 bases between the two ends. This CDR3 reads CASSYDRRSGYTF. The CDR3 DNA sequence: TGTGCCAGCAGTTACGACAGAAGATCTGGCTACACCTTC.

At least ten counts were recorded for this clonotype. The J gene is TRBJ1-2, the V gene TRBV10-1; D is undetermined. CDR3 length equals 17 residues. Trimming pared 4 bases from V and 4 bases from J, leaving 22 bases between. Germline values: CDR1 WNHNN, CDR2 SYGVQD (reference sequence). The CDR3: CASSVERRSRKTYGYTF. The CDR3 nucleotides are TGCGCCAGCAGTGTGGAAAGAAGATCGCGAAAGACCTATGGCTACACCTTC.

This clonotype was recorded at least ten times. CDR3 DNA sequence: TGTGCCTGGAGTCCGGGGATTGAAGGAAACACCATATATTTT. As protein: CAWSPGIEGNTIYF. The chain links TRBV30 to TRBJ1-3; no firm D call. The CDR3 is made up of 14 amino acids. Trimming cost V 2 bases and J 4 bases, with 12 bases left between them. Germline V CDR1 and CDR2: GTSNPN, SVGIG (reference sequence). Drawing the rest from reference TRBV30 and TRBJ1-3, the complete variable domain is SQTIHQWPATLVQPVGSPLSLECTVEGTSNPNLYWYRQAAGRGLQLLFYSVGIGQISSEVPQNLSASRPQDRQFILSSKKLLLSDSGFYLCAWSPGIEGNTIYFGEGSWLTVV.

There are many counts of this clonotype. V is TRBV5-5 and J is TRBJ1-2; D call uncertain. Germline-derived CDR1 and CDR2 are SGHKS and YYEKEE (reference sequence). Trimming shortened V by 6 bases and J by 4 bases, and 22 bases separated the two germline ends. The CDR3 is 16 residues long. The DNA for the CDR3 is TGTGCCAGCACTATAGCTGTCTCGCGAAAGACCTATGGCTACACCTTC. Its translation: CASTIAVSRKTYGYTF.

Concerning this clonotype: This could be a read error, since a much larger clone is one nucleotide away. The rearrangement joins TRBV3-1 to TRBJ2-5; D is unresolved. The CDR3 covers 17 residues. Germline V gene lookup returns CDR1 LGHDT and CDR2 YNNKEL (reference sequence). The CDR3 reads CAGSKLIPISFSETQYF. In DNA form, the CDR3 reads TGTGCCGGCAGCAAGTTAATTCCCATTTCTTTCTCTGAGACCCAGTACTTC.

CDR3 nucleotide sequence: TGTGCCAGCAGCATCAACACGGTCGTTAGAAAGACCTATGGCTACACCTTC. It translates to CASSINTVVRKTYGYTF. The chain recombines TRBV16 with TRBJ1-2; D unclear. Germline V CDR1 and CDR2: KGHSY, FQNENV. Trimming took 5 bases from V and 4 from J, leaving 23 bases between them. The CDR3 has 17 amino acids.

This clonotype occurred many times. V gene TRBV24-1 combines with J gene TRBJ1-2; D is unresolved. The CDR3 extends over 17 amino acids. In germline, CDR1 is KGHDR, CDR2 SFDVKD. Trimming removed 6 bases from V and 4 bases from J, with 23 bases in between. In DNA form, the CDR3 reads TGTGCCACCAGTTTGGTTAATAGTACCAGAAAGACCTATGGCTACACCTTC. This codes for CATSLVNSTRKTYGYTF.

On this clonotype itself: This may be a read error, as it is one base from a much larger clone. V gene TRBV6-2 or TRBV6-3 combines with J gene TRBJ2-4; TRBD1 is a possible D gene (5 bases). The closer fit of TRBJ1-2 to the DNA end suggests the J call may be wrong. The CDR3 totals 13 residues. Per germline, CDR1 MNHEY and CDR2 SVGEGT. In nucleotides, the CDR3 is TGTGCCAGCAGTTCTAGAGGGGCCTCTGGCTACACCTTC. Translation: CASSSRGASGYTF.